This T cell receptor beta chain stems from a study of naive and memory T cell subsets. The beta constant-region primer was an equimolar mix of two oligonucleotides covering TRBC1 and TRBC2. Ligated cDNA was amplified by four rounds of PCR with nested alpha and beta constant-region primers and SP2. Ligation attached a single-stranded oligonucleotide with a 12-nucleotide UMI and the SP2 primer to the cDNA 3' end. Via MiXCR, TCRdb re-called the UMI-ligation and nested PCR reads, giving one row per CDR3 protein. The sample shows 95,000 to 150,000 distinct CDR3 sequences, 35% to 40% of them seen only once. CDR1 and CDR2 (germline): SSHAT, FNYEAQ (reference sequence). V was clipped by 2 bases and J by 5 bases, with 12 bases between them. CDR3 size: 14 residues.

The TCR was taken from a human donor in good health. The chain joins TRBV7-7 to TRBJ2-5; the D gene could be TRBD1 or TRBD2 (5 bases each). Sequenced material: central memory CD4+ T cells from blood. CDR3 bases: TGTGCCAGCAGCTTATTGGGGACGGGGGAGACCCAGTACTTC. This encodes CASSLLGTGETQYF.